These T cell receptor beta chains were read from a single sample in a study of CD8+CD57+ T cells in acquired aplastic anemia. TCRdb called the reads again in MiXCR, with one record for every CDR3 protein. This sample yields under 500,000 distinct CDR3 sequences, of which over 25% are seen a single time; 0.8% to 0.85% belongs to the top ten. The sequenced sample was sorted CD4+, CD8+, or CD8+CD57+ T cells (not recorded which) from PBMCs. The receptors come from a human donor with aplastic anemia. Each CDR3 is given with its conserved first and last residue. A D gene is named only where the DNA matches it firmly. Clone size is shown for a subset of rows, as once, few, many or a class of expanded clone.

v_gene,d_gene,j_gene,abundance,CDR3nt,CDR3aa
TRBV5-4,.,TRBJ2-4,few,TGTGCCAGCAGCCTGGACAGATTGAACATTCAGTACTTC,CASSLDRLNIQYF
TRBV9,.,TRBJ1-6,many,TGTGCCAGCAGCGTCGTGGACGGTGATAATTCACCCCTCCACTTT,CASSVVDGDNSPLHF
TRBV18,.,TRBJ2-7,once,TGTGCCAGCTCCCTGAAACCCCACGAGCAGTACTTC,CASSLKPHEQYF
TRBV10-1,TRBD2,TRBJ2-2,few,TGCGCCCCGTCGAAGGGACTAGTCCCCATGGAGACTAACACCGGGGAGCTGTTTTTT,CAPSKGLVPMETNTGELFF
TRBV19,.,TRBJ1-5,many,TGTGCCAGTAGTACACCATCGGACGGTAGCAATCAGCCCCAGCATTTT,CASSTPSDGSNQPQHF
TRBV12-3/TRBV12-4,.,TRBJ1-6,many,TGTGCCAGCAGTTGGCGGGAAGTTTCACCCCTCCACTTT,CASSWREVSPLHF
TRBV15,TRBD1,TRBJ1-6,few,TGTGCCACCAGCAGGATTTCAGGGGGCGTCTTTGGTGTTAATTCACCCCTCCACTTT,CATSRISGGVFGVNSPLHF
TRBV4-1,.,TRBJ2-7,.,TGCGCCAGCAGCCAAGATCCCCTAAGCCCGGGTAACTACGAGCAGTACTTC,CASSQDPLSPGNYEQYF
TRBV10-1,TRBD1,TRBJ2-7,.,TGCGCCAGCAGACAGGGGAGCTCCTACGAGCAGTACTTC,CASRQGSSYEQYF
TRBV25-1,.,TRBJ2-7,.,TGTGCCAGCATTTTATCAGGCCACTACGAGCAGTACTTC,CASILSGHYEQYF
TRBV10-1,.,TRBJ2-1,.,TGCGCCAGGAGGGACCTCCTAAGGGCTCCTTTGTTGGACAATGAGCAGTTCTTC,CARRDLLRAPLLDNEQFF
TRBV25-1,TRBD1,TRBJ1-1,.,TGTGCCAGCTGGGGACAGGGTGCGTCTATGAACACTGAAGCTTTCTTT,CASWGQGASMNTEAFF
TRBV20-1,.,TRBJ2-7,many,TGCAGTGCTCCAACCCGGGACGGGAGCTCCTACGAGCAGTACTTC,CSAPTRDGSSYEQYF
TRBV2,TRBD2,TRBJ2-7,.,TGTGCCAGCAGGCGGGGGTTCTACGGGCAGTACTTC,CASRRGFYGQYF
TRBV20-1,TRBD1,TRBJ1-1,.,TGCAGTGCTAGAGATGAGGTGAGGGGGCGTTCGGCTGAAGCTTTCTTT,CSARDEVRGRSAEAFF
TRBV10-3,.,TRBJ2-1,many,TGTGCCATCAGTGAGTCGGTGGGGGCAAGTTACAATGAGCAGTTCTTC,CAISESVGASYNEQFF
TRBV11-1,.,TRBJ2-3,.,TGTGCCGGCAGCTTCCCGGGGGTCAGCACAGATACGCAGTATTTT,CAGSFPGVSTDTQYF
TRBV5-1,TRBD1,TRBJ1-5,.,TGCGCCAGCAGCTTGGACAGGGGGTCGAATCAGCCCCAGCATTTT,CASSLDRGSNQPQHF
TRBV12-3/TRBV12-4,TRBD1,TRBJ2-7,many,TGTGCCAGCAGCCGCAGACAGGGGGCGCCGGAAGAGCAGTACTTC,CASSRRQGAPEEQYF
TRBV11-2,.,TRBJ1-5,many,TGTGCCAGCAGCCCGATCATCCTTAACAGGATCAATCAGCCCCAGCATTTT,CASSPIILNRINQPQHF
TRBV5-4,TRBD2,TRBJ2-1,few,TGTGCCAGCAGCTTGCTTGGACTAGCGGGAGGTGGTGATGAGCAGTTCTTC,CASSLLGLAGGGDEQFF
TRBV29-1,.,TRBJ2-5,many,TGCAGCGTTGTGGAGGACAACCGATGGGGAGAGACCCAGTACTTC,CSVVEDNRWGETQYF